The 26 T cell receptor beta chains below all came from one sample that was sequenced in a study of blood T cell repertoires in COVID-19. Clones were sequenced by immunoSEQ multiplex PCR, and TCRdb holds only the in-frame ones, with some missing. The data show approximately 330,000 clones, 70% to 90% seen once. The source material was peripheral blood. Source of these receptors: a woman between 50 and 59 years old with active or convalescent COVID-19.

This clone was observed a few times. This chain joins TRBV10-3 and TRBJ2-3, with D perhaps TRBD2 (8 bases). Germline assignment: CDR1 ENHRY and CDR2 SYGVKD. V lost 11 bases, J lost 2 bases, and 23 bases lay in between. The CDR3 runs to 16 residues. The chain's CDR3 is CAAQGGAGGDTDTQYF. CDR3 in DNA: TGTGCCGCCCAGGGGGGGGCGGGAGGTGACACAGATACGCAGTATTTT.

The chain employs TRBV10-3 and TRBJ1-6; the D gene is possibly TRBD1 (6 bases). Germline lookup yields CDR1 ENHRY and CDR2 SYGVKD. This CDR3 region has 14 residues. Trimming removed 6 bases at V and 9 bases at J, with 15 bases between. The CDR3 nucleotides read TGTGCCATCAGCAGGGGCTCTGACTTTTCACCCCTCCACTTT. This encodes CAISRGSDFSPLHF.

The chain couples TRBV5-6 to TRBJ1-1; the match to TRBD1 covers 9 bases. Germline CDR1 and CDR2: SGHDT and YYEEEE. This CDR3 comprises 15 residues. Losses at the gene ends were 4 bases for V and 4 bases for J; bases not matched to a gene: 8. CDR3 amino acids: CASSVGQGVGTEAFF. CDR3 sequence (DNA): TGTGCCAGCAGCGTGGGACAGGGAGTCGGCACTGAAGCTTTCTTT. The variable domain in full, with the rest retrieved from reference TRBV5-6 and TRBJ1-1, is DAGVTQSPTHLIKTRGQQVTLRCSPKSGHDTVSWYQQALGQGPQFIFQYYEEEERQRGNFPDRFSGHQFPNYSSELNVNALLLGDSALYLCASSVGQGVGTEAFFGQGTRLTVV.

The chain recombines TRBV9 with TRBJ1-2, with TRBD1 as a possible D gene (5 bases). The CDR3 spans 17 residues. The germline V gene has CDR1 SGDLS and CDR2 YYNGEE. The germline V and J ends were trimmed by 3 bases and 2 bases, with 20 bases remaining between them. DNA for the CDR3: TGTGCCAGCAGCGCCCGACAGACGGAGAGTACGAACTATGGCTACACCTTC. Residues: CASSARQTESTNYGYTF.

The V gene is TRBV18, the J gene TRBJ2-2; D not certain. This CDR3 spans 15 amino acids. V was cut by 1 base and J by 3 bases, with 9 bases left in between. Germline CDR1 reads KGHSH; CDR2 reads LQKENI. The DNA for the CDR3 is TGTGCCAGCTCACCACACCCCGCAGACACCGGGGAGCTGTTTTTT. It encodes CASSPHPADTGELFF.

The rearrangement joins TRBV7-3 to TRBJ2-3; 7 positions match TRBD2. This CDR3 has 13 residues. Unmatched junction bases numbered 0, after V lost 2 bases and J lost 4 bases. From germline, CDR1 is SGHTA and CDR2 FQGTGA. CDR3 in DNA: TGTGCCAGCAGCTTAGGACTAGCAGATACGCAGTATTTT. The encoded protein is CASSLGLADTQYF.

CDR3 sequence (DNA): TGTGCCAGCAGTGACCCGGGGACTAGCGGGGGGACGAACACCGGGGAGCTGTTTTTT. It codes for CASSDPGTSGGTNTGELFF. The chain links TRBV6-4 to TRBJ2-2, with 15 bases fitting TRBD2. The CDR3 length is 19 residues. The ends lost 2 bases at V and 0 bases at J; junction bases unmatched: 4. Germline lookup yields CDR1 MRHNA and CDR2 SNTAGT.

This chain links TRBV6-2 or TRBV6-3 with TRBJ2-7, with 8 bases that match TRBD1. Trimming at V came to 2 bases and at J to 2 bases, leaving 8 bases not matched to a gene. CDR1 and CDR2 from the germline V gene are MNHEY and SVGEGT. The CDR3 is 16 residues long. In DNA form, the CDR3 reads TGTGCCAGCAGTTACGGAGACAGGGGAAAAACCTACGAGCAGTACTTC. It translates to CASSYGDRGKTYEQYF.

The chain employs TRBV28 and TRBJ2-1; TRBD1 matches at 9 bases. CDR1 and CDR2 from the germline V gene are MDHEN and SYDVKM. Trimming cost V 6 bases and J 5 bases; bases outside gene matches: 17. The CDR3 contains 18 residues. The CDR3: CASSQRDRARQLNNEQFF. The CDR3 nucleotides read TGTGCCAGCAGCCAGCGGGACAGGGCCCGCCAACTGAACAATGAGCAGTTCTTC.

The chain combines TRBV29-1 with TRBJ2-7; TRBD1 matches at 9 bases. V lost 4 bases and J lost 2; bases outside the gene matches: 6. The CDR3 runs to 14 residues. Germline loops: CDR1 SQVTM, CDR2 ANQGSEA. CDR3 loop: CSVARDREPYEQYF. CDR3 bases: TGCAGCGTTGCCCGGGACAGGGAGCCCTACGAGCAGTACTTC.

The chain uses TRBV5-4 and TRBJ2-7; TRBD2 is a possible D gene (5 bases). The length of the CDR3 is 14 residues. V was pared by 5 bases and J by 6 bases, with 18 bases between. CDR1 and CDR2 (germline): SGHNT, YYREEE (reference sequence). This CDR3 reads CASRATSRSLEQYF. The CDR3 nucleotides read TGTGCCAGCAGGGCCACTAGTAGATCACTCGAGCAGTACTTC.

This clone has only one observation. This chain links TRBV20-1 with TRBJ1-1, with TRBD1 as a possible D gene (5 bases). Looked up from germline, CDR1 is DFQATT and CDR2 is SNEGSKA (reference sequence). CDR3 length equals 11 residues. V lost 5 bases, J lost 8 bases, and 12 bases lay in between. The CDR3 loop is CSAGTGREAFF. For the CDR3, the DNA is TGCAGTGCTGGGACGGGGAGGGAAGCTTTCTTT.

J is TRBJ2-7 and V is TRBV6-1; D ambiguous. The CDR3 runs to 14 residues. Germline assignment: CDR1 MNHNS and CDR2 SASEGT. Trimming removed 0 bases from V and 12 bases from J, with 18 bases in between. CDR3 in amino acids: CASSEAPLGVPGYF. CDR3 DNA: TGTGCCAGCAGTGAAGCGCCTCTGGGTGTACCGGGGTACTTC.

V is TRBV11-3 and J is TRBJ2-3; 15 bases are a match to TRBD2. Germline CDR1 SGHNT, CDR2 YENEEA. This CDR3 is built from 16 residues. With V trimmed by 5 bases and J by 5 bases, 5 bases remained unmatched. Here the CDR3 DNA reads TGTGCCAGCAGCGAGGGACTAGCGGGAGGTTTAGATACGCAGTATTTT. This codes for CASSEGLAGGLDTQYF.

The CDR3 here is CASSFRGEDYGYTF. For the CDR3, the DNA is TGTGCCAGCAGTTTCCGCGGAGAGGACTATGGCTACACCTTC. The J gene is TRBJ1-2, the V gene TRBV28; D is unclear. CDR1 MDHEN and CDR2 SYDVKM come from the germline V gene. The CDR3 length is 14 residues. V lost 3 bases to trimming and J lost 3 bases, with 11 bases between them.

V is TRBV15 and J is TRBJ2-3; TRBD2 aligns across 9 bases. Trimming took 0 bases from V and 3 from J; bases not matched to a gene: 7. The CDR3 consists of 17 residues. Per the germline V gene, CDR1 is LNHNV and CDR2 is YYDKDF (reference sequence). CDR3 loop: CATSRDKTSGVTDTQYF. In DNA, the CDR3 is TGTGCCACCAGCAGAGACAAGACTAGCGGAGTTACAGATACGCAGTATTTT.

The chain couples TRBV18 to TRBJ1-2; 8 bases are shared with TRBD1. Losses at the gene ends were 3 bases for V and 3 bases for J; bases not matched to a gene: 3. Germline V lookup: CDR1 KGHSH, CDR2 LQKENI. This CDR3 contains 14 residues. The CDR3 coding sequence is TGTGCCAGCTCACCTCCGACAGGGGACTATGGCTACACCTTC. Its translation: CASSPPTGDYGYTF.

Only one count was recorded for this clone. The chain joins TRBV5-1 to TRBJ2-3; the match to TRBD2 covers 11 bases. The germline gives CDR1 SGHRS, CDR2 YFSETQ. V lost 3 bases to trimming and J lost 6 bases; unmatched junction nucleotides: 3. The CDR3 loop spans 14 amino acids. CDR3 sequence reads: CASSSGTSGDTQYF. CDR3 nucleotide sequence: TGCGCCAGCAGCTCCGGGACTAGCGGCGATACGCAGTATTTT. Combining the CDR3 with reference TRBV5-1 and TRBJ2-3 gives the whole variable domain KAGVTQTPRYLIKTRGQQVTLSCSPISGHRSVSWYQQTPGQGLQFLFEYFSETQRNKGNFPGRFSGRQFSNSRSEMNVSTLELGDSALYLCASSSGTSGDTQYFGPGTRLTVL.

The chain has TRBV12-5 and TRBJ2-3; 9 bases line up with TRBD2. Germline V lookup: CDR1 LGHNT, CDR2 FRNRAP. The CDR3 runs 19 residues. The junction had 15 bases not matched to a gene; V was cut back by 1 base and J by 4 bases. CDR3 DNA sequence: TGTGCTAGTGGTTTGGACAAGACTACCGCTAGCGGGAACCCAGATACGCAGTATTTT. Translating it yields CASGLDKTTASGNPDTQYF.

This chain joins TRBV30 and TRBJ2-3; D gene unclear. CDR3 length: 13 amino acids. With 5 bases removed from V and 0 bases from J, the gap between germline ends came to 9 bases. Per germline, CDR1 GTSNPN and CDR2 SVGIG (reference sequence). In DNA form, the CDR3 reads TGTGCCTGGGTTCCGGGTAGCACAGATACGCAGTATTTT. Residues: CAWVPGSTDTQYF.

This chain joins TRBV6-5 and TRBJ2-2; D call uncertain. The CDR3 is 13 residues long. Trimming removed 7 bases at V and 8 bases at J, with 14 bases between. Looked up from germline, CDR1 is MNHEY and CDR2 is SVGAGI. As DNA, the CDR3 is TGTGCCAGCACCAACCCTGGTAGAGGGGAGCTGTTTTTT. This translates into CASTNPGRGELFF.

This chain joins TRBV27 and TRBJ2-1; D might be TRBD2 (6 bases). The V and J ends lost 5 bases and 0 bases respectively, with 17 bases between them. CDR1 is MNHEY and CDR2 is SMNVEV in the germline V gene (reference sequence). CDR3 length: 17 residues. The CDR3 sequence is CASSKGLRQSSYNEQFF. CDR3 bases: TGTGCCAGCAGTAAGGGACTGCGCCAGAGCTCCTACAATGAGCAGTTCTTC.

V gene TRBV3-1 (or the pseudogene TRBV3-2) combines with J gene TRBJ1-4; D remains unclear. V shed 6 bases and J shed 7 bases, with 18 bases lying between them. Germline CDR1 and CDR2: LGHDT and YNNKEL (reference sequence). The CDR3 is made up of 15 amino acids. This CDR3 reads CASSLQVTVGEKLFF. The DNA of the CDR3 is TGTGCCAGCAGTCTCCAGGTCACGGTCGGTGAAAAACTGTTTTTT.

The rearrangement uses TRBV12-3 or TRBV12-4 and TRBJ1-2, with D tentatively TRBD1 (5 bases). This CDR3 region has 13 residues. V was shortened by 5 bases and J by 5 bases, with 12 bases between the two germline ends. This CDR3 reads CASSTDSTYGYTF. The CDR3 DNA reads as TGTGCCAGCAGTACCGACAGTACTTATGGCTACACCTTC.

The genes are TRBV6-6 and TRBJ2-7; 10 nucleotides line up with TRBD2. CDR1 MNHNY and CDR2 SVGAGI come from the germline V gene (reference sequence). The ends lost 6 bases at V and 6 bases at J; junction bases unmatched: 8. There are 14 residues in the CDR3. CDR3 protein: CASRSGTSVVEQYF. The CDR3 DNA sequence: TGTGCCAGCAGATCCGGGACTAGCGTTGTCGAGCAGTACTTC.

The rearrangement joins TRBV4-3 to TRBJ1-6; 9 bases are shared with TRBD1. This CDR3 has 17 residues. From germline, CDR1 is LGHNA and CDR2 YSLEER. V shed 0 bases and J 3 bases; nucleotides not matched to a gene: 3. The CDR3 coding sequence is TGCGCCAGCAGCCAAGATACAGGGGGCGTCTATAATTCACCCCTCCACTTT. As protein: CASSQDTGGVYNSPLHF.